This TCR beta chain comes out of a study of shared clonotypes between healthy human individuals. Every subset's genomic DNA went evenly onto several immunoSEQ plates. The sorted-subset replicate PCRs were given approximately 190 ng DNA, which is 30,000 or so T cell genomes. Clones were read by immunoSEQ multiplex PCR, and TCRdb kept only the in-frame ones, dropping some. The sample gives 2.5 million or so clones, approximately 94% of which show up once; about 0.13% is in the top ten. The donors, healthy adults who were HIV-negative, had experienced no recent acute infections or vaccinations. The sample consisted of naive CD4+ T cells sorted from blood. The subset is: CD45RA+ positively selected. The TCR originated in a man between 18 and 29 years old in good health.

The CDR3 nucleotides read TGTGCCAGTAGTATAGCCCCGGGAAGGAGACGGGGGGGTGGCACTGAAGCTTTCTTT. Translation gives CASSIAPGRRRGGGTEAFF. This sequence joins TRBV19 and TRBJ1-1, with D possibly being TRBD1 (5 bases). The CDR3 is 19 residues long. V lost 1 base, J lost 4 bases, and 25 bases lay in between. Germline V CDR1 and CDR2: LNHDA, SQIVND (reference sequence).